This T cell receptor beta chain comes out of a study of cytomegalovirus exposure and HLA in healthy donors. The PCR used 60 Vbeta and 13 Jbeta primers. Repertoires were generated with immunoSEQ multiplex PCR, while TCRdb's copy carries only in-frame clones and drops some. Among around 210,000 clones listed, 70% to 80% were seen once. As for the donors, each was a healthy bone marrow donor. CDR1 is SGHAT and CDR2 is FQNNGV in the germline V gene. The CDR3 is 14 amino acids. Sequenced: PBMCs. This clonotype was obtained from a male donor in good health and CMV-seropositive. The genes are TRBV11-2 and TRBJ2-5; D possibly corresponds to TRBD1 (6 bases). The J call is uncertain, as TRBJ2-7 better fits the DNA end. CDR3 DNA sequence: TGTGCCAGCAGCTTAGCGCCACAGGGCTACGAGCAGTACTTC. Translation: CASSLAPQGYEQYF.